A selection of T cell receptor beta chains follows, all from one sample in a study of human CD8 memory T cell subsets. TCRdb reworked the 5' RACE reads into one entry per CDR3 protein, no DNA. The sample has around 10,000 distinct CDR3 sequences. The sequencing sample was made of CD8+ T cells from PBMCs. The source of these receptors is a human donor in good health. The CDR3 runs from the conserved cysteine through the conserved F or W. Each record gives: J gene, clone size, V gene, CDR3 protein. The size entry is marked missing in some rows and otherwise reads once, few, many or a size class.

J gene: TRBJ1-1; clone size: .; V gene: TRBV4-3; CDR3 protein: CASSQDNRGAFTEAFF
J gene: TRBJ2-7; clone size: .; V gene: TRBV19; CDR3 protein: CASSIGSGDEQYF
J gene: TRBJ2-3; clone size: .; V gene: TRBV2; CDR3 protein: CASSEARGGADTQYF
J gene: TRBJ2-7; clone size: medium-sized; V gene: TRBV7-3; CDR3 protein: CASSLTGGSEQYF
J gene: TRBJ2-2; clone size: .; V gene: TRBV3-1; CDR3 protein: CASSRVGGPDGELFF
J gene: TRBJ2-5; clone size: .; V gene: TRBV28; CDR3 protein: CASRPTGEVWETQYF
J gene: TRBJ2-7; clone size: .; V gene: TRBV13; CDR3 protein: CASSLTLVNEQYF
J gene: TRBJ2-5; clone size: .; V gene: TRBV11-2; CDR3 protein: CASSLDPVAAFKETQYF
J gene: TRBJ1-1; clone size: .; V gene: TRBV2; CDR3 protein: CASLGVGRTEAFF
J gene: TRBJ2-7; clone size: .; V gene: TRBV28; CDR3 protein: CASWETGTGAYEQYF
J gene: TRBJ2-3; clone size: .; V gene: TRBV6-2/TRBV6-3; CDR3 protein: CASSPGLAATDTQYF
J gene: TRBJ2-7; clone size: .; V gene: TRBV20-1; CDR3 protein: CSARPGLAGWSSYEQYF
J gene: TRBJ2-7; clone size: .; V gene: TRBV10-3; CDR3 protein: CAISDEGTNSYEQYF
J gene: TRBJ2-2; clone size: .; V gene: TRBV5-4; CDR3 protein: CASSLGRDATGELFF
J gene: TRBJ2-1; clone size: .; V gene: TRBV29-1; CDR3 protein: CSVVGTAFSQFF
J gene: TRBJ1-4; clone size: .; V gene: TRBV7-9; CDR3 protein: CASSLGPQGSNEKLFF
J gene: TRBJ1-1; clone size: .; V gene: TRBV19; CDR3 protein: CASSIYTGSMETEAFF
J gene: TRBJ2-1; clone size: .; V gene: TRBV28; CDR3 protein: CASTRAGESSYNEQFF
J gene: TRBJ1-1; clone size: .; V gene: TRBV19; CDR3 protein: CASSIEGTTEAFF
J gene: TRBJ1-3; clone size: .; V gene: TRBV7-6; CDR3 protein: CASSTGRFSGNTIYF
J gene: TRBJ2-1; clone size: .; V gene: TRBV11-2; CDR3 protein: CASSPTGNRNEQFF
J gene: TRBJ2-1; clone size: .; V gene: TRBV7-3; CDR3 protein: CASSPDPSSYNEQFF
J gene: TRBJ2-3; clone size: .; V gene: TRBV28; CDR3 protein: CASSHRLTGDTQYF
J gene: TRBJ2-7; clone size: medium-sized; V gene: TRBV5-1; CDR3 protein: CASSLSTAYEQYF
J gene: TRBJ2-7; clone size: .; V gene: TRBV2; CDR3 protein: CASPMGPDGLYEQYF
J gene: TRBJ2-2; clone size: .; V gene: TRBV7-9; CDR3 protein: CASSFGLGGAPGELFF
J gene: TRBJ2-3; clone size: .; V gene: TRBV7-3; CDR3 protein: CASSSLGAGSPDTQYF
J gene: TRBJ2-7; clone size: .; V gene: TRBV27; CDR3 protein: CASSLRGNSYEQYF
J gene: TRBJ2-7; clone size: .; V gene: TRBV29-1; CDR3 protein: CSVAASSTYEQYF
J gene: TRBJ2-7; clone size: .; V gene: TRBV7-8; CDR3 protein: CASSSTSTGSYEQYF
J gene: TRBJ1-1; clone size: medium-sized; V gene: TRBV6-4; CDR3 protein: CASSQGADRREAFF
J gene: TRBJ2-3; clone size: .; V gene: TRBV29-1; CDR3 protein: CSVEKGQGPSTDTQYF
J gene: TRBJ2-4; clone size: .; V gene: TRBV27; CDR3 protein: CASHPGGRAKNIQYF
J gene: TRBJ2-7; clone size: .; V gene: TRBV19; CDR3 protein: CASSQDFYEQYF
J gene: TRBJ2-1; clone size: medium-sized; V gene: TRBV6-2/TRBV6-3; CDR3 protein: CASRQKGGYNEQFF
J gene: TRBJ2-1; clone size: .; V gene: TRBV7-8; CDR3 protein: CASNSLPGGGYNEQFF
J gene: TRBJ1-1; clone size: .; V gene: TRBV30; CDR3 protein: CAWSTAGNTEAFF
J gene: TRBJ2-2; clone size: .; V gene: TRBV20-1; CDR3 protein: CSAPVPLAGGPTGELFF
J gene: TRBJ2-5; clone size: .; V gene: TRBV7-8; CDR3 protein: CASSLGLAEYQETQYF
J gene: TRBJ1-5; clone size: .; V gene: TRBV30; CDR3 protein: CAWSGDPAGGFNQPQHF
J gene: TRBJ2-1; clone size: .; V gene: TRBV29-1; CDR3 protein: CSAPGRGPVYNEQFF
J gene: TRBJ2-5; clone size: .; V gene: TRBV7-9; CDR3 protein: CASSPADRSGETQYF
J gene: TRBJ2-1; clone size: .; V gene: TRBV4-2; CDR3 protein: CASSQDAGTGGNEQFF
J gene: TRBJ1-2; clone size: .; V gene: TRBV4-1; CDR3 protein: CASRALGARGYTF
J gene: TRBJ2-7; clone size: .; V gene: TRBV20-1; CDR3 protein: CSAKSSIGGSDYEQYF
J gene: TRBJ2-1; clone size: medium-sized; V gene: TRBV28; CDR3 protein: CASSREGAEQFF
J gene: TRBJ1-1; clone size: .; V gene: TRBV30; CDR3 protein: CAWSGDRGPFDTEAFF
J gene: TRBJ2-7; clone size: .; V gene: TRBV7-9; CDR3 protein: CASSRMGQGEVYEQYF
J gene: TRBJ1-1; clone size: .; V gene: TRBV7-8; CDR3 protein: CASSWGSHGTEAFF
J gene: TRBJ2-7; clone size: .; V gene: TRBV27; CDR3 protein: CASSSRDKLFEQYF
J gene: TRBJ1-5; clone size: medium-sized; V gene: TRBV29-1; CDR3 protein: CSARTGGNQPQHF